This TCR beta chain was recovered during a study of cytomegalovirus exposure and HLA in healthy donors. Study-level results: DRB1 showed the most TCR associations and HLA-C the fewest in a later analysis, as rates varied by HLA locus.

A multiplex PCR was run with 60 Vbeta primers and 13 Jbeta primers. Repertoires were generated with immunoSEQ multiplex PCR, while TCRdb's copy carries only in-frame clones and drops some. The table shows about 160,000 clones, with about 72% occurring only once. The trim removed 8 bases at V and 7 bases at J, leaving 6 bases unmatched. Germline CDR1 LNHDA, CDR2 SQIVND (reference sequence). The CDR3 is 13 amino acids. To note about this clone: Its antigen is undetermined.

What was sequenced was PBMCs. The TCR sequence derives from a man aged 30 to 39 in good health and CMV-seropositive. This chain connects TRBV19 to TRBJ1-4; 8 bases are a match to TRBD1. The CDR3 loop is CASSRTGPEKLFF. The CDR3 DNA reads TGTGCCAGTTCCCGGACAGGGCCTGAAAAACTGTTTTTT.